Given below is one T cell receptor beta chain in context. This clonotype was picked up many times. No antigen is known for it. Nothing much larger sits one base from this clone, and base qualities are not available. This entry is derived from a study of T cells in Graves' hyperthyroidism and ophthalmopathy (dated by TCRdb to about 2019). In the study overall: Peripheral blood was sampled at the time of initial diagnosis, prior to any treatment. Once sampling was done, hyperthyroidism patients were given methimazole at a starting dose of 30 mg daily, whereas ophthalmopathy patients were given high-dose intravenous methylprednisolone. The approximately 98 discovery patients were randomly divided into training and test sets at a 7:3 ratio. Prospective prediction of ophthalmopathy was tested in an independent validation cohort of 18 to 20 hyperthyroidism patients and 17 patients who later progressed to ophthalmopathy. According to the paper, TCR Vbeta CDR3 sequencing was carried out on 135 peripheral blood samples, which came from 40 to 45 ophthalmopathy, around 74 hyperthyroidism and approximately 17 progressor patients. A discovery cohort of about 95 patients, about 40 with Graves' ophthalmopathy and 55 to 60 with stable Graves' hyperthyroidism, was used to find distinguishing TCR V-J signatures. The study also compared thyroid tissue and blood T-cell repertoires from roughly six Graves' hyperthyroidism patients. The paper as a whole reports these results and caveats: Ophthalmopathy was separated from stable hyperthyroidism by a 13 V-J signature model, with over 85% sensitivity and 81% to 83% specificity obtained in cross-validation and 80%/75% obtained in testing. During validation, the model predicted progression to ophthalmopathy a median of approximately six months ahead of onset, with almost 71% sensitivity and 72% to 80% specificity. Most expanded thyroid clonotypes (frequency above 0.001) were also found in blood, which suggests that blood repertoires may mirror thyroid immune responses. Sample size was not statistically predetermined, and blinding of investigators to group allocation was not performed.

Ophthalmopathy patients had moderately to severely active disease, Clinical Activity Score of at least 3, NOSPECS grade of at least 4, and duration under 3 months. Patients with uncontrolled infections, other autoimmune diseases, pregnancy or lactation were excluded. Clinical symptoms, serum thyroxine and TRAb, thyroid ultrasound, and orbital computed tomography formed the basis for the diagnoses. PBMCs were separated from 10 ml of fresh peripheral blood using Ficoll-Paque density gradient centrifugation. Trizol reagent was used to extract total RNA, and RNA quality was then checked on an Agilent 2100 Bioanalyzer. The TCR beta CDR3 regions were amplified from RNA transcripts. For the first round of RT-PCR on the TCR CDR3, the HTBI primer set was used together with the Qiagen OneStep RT-PCR kit. The libraries were constructed in a second round of multiplex PCR and then size-selected and purified. Sequencing of the libraries was done on an Illumina HiSeq2000 using paired-end 100 bp reads. In the source study's methods: SOAPnuke was used to process the raw data, removing reads that contained adapters or uncalled bases, had a mean Phred below 15, or lacked an exact match to the constant primer or identifier. COPE v1.2.5 was used to merge the high-quality paired reads, and each unique nucleotide sequence was defined as a clonotype. Clonotypes were aligned to IMGT TRBV, TRBD and TRBJ reference segments using MiTCR v1.1. The analysis included only V-J combinations with a frequency above 0.0001, which together covered around 99% of the repertoires. The TCS score was defined as F50 (clonal expansion) divided by E x V (chaos), with BLOSUM62-based TCRdist calculated between CDR3 peptides within each V-J. Welch's t-statistics and random forest reduced some 510 V-J features to some 14, which were used in a naive Bayes classifier (R e1071). Using fastp trimming at Q25 and MiXCR clonotype assembly, TCRdb reanalyzed the public sequencing data and kept in-frame beta chains. One record per CDR3 amino acid sequence lists the most common genes and DNA. The authors' filters were not applied to this entry. For this sample the table gives some 500,000 distinct CDR3 sequences, of which approximately 25% were detected only once. The top ten clonotypes cover around 11% of the sample.

Sequencing input: blood. The receptor was isolated from a woman in her thirties with Graves' ophthalmopathy.

The DNA is TGTGCCAGCAGACCAAGGCCGGTGAGCTACGAGCAGTACTTC. This is translated as CASRPRPVSYEQYF. The sequence links TRBV6-5 to TRBJ2-7, with the D gene not clear enough to name. Between the V and J ends, shortened by 6 bases and 3 bases respectively, the junction contains 15 bases. According to the germline V gene, CDR1 reads MNHEY and CDR2 reads SVGAGI. Reading from cysteine to phenylalanine, the CDR3 counts 14 amino acids. Only the CDR3 region is kept as DNA, spanning 42 bases read in frame from base 1.